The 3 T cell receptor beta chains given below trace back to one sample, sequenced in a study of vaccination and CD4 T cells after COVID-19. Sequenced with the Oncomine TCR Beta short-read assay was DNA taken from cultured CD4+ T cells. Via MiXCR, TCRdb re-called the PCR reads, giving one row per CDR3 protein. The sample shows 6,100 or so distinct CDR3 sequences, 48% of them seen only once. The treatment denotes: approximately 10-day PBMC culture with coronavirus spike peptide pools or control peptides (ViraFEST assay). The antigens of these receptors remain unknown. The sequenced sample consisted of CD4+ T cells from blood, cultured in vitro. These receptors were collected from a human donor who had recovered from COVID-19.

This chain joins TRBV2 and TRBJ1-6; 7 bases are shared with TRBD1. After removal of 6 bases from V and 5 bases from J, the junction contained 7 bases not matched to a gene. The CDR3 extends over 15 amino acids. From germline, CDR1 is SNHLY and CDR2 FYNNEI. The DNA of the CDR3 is TGTGCCAGCAGGCGCGGACAGGCGGATAATTCACCCCTCCACTTT. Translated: CASRRGQADNSPLHF. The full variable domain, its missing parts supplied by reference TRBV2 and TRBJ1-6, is EPEVTQTPSHQVTQMGQEVILRCVPISNHLYFYWYRQILGQKVEFLVSFYNNEISEKSEIFDDQFSVERPDGSNFTLKIRSTKLEDSAMYFCASRRGQADNSPLHFGNGTRLTVT.

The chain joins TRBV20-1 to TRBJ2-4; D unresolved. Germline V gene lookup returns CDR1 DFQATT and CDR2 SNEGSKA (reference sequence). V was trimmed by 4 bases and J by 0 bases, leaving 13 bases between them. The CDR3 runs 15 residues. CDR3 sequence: CSAKRRTTAKNIQYF. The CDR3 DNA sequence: TGCAGTGCTAAGAGACGCACGACAGCCAAAAACATTCAGTACTTC.

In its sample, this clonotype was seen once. In DNA form, the CDR3 reads TGTGCCAGCAGTTCCCAACCTGGACTAGCGGGAGTATGGGACCAAGAGACCCAGTACTTC. Translated: CASSSQPGLAGVWDQETQYF. The chain has TRBV6-5 and TRBJ2-5; TRBD2 aligns across 13 bases. J lost 0 bases, V lost 4 bases, and 14 bases had no gene match. The germline V gene has CDR1 MNHEY and CDR2 SVGAGI. The CDR3 is 20 amino acids.